What follows are 3 T cell receptor beta chains derived from one specimen sequenced in a study of shared clonotypes between healthy human individuals. Clones were read by immunoSEQ multiplex PCR, and TCRdb kept only the in-frame ones, dropping some. The table lists approximately 2,300,000 clones, around 90% of them singletons. The sequenced sample was naive CD4+ T cells from PBMCs. The subset: CD45RA+ positively selected. These receptors all come from a man aged 18 to 29 in good health. Some clones in this sample may be carry-over from other donors' samples.

The V and J genes are TRBV5-6 and TRBJ1-2; possibly TRBD1 for D (6 bases). Germline V gene lookup returns CDR1 SGHDT and CDR2 YYEEEE. Between the trimmed V and J ends, which lost 2 bases and 8 bases, there was a span of 19 bases. This CDR3 spans 15 amino acids. The CDR3 region has the DNA TGTGCCAGCAGCTTAGGACAGACATTCTCCCGAGGCTACACCTTC. Its translation is CASSLGQTFSRGYTF.

In this sample, this clone turned up once. V and J are TRBV28 and TRBJ2-3, with D uncertain. The germline V gene has CDR1 MDHEN and CDR2 SYDVKM. CDR3 length: 16 residues. V lost 3 bases and J lost 5, with 18 bases in between. The CDR3 coding sequence is TGTGCCAGCAGTTTCCGAAGAGAGGATCCCGTAGATACGCAGTATTTT. This sequence encodes CASSFRREDPVDTQYF.

Concerning this clone: The same CDR3 can be traced to other DNA sequences in this sample. This chain links TRBV5-1 with TRBJ2-7; D uncertain. V dropped 0 bases and J dropped 0 bases, with 7 bases sitting between them. The CDR3 extends over 14 amino acids. The germline V gene encodes CDR1 SGHRS and CDR2 YFSETQ. This CDR3 is CASSLGSSSYEQYF. The DNA for the CDR3 is TGCGCCAGCAGCTTGGGTTCCAGCTCCTACGAGCAGTACTTC.